This section outlines one T cell receptor beta chain sequence together with its context. V shed 3 bases, J shed 3 bases, and the junction held 11 bases outside the gene matches. The CDR3 runs to 17 residues. The germline V gene has CDR1 SGHAT and CDR2 FQNNGV. Some clones are missing from TCRdb's copy, which holds only in-frame ones; the method was immunoSEQ multiplex PCR. The profile shows some 190,000 clones, approximately 87% of them singletons. This entry comes from a study of blood T cell repertoires in COVID-19. Sequenced material: peripheral blood. The source of this sequence is a person between 70 and 80 years old with COVID-19, enrolled during active disease. This chain uses TRBV11-2 with TRBJ2-1; 7 bases fit TRBD2. In DNA, the CDR3 is TGTGCCAGCAGCTTTCTAGCGGAAGACTTCTACTACAATGAGCAGTTCTTC. Its protein is CASSFLAEDFYYNEQFF.